Listed below are T cell receptor beta chains from one sample, sequenced in a study of cytomegalovirus exposure and HLA in healthy donors. Some clones are missing from TCRdb's copy, which holds only in-frame ones; the method was immunoSEQ multiplex PCR. The sample yields tens of thousands of clones, around 80% seen once. Specimen: PBMCs. The receptors were sampled from a male donor in good health and CMV-seronegative. The CDR3 runs from the conserved cysteine through the conserved F or W. D genes are given only for firm matches. For some rows the clone size is stated as once, few or many, or as a class when expanded; others skip it.

V gene,J gene,D gene,clone size,CDR3 DNA,CDR3 protein
TRBV12-5,TRBJ2-7,-,-,TGTGCTAGTGGTTTTTCTCGCACTATCCCCTACGAGCAGTACTTC,CASGFSRTIPYEQYF
TRBV4-1,TRBJ1-2,-,-,TGCGCCAGCAGCCAAGTAGCTAACTATGGCTACCCCTTC,CASSQVANYGYPF
TRBV7-2,TRBJ1-2,-,-,TGTGCCAGCGGGCAGGGCAACTATGGCTACACCTTC,CASGQGNYGYTF
TRBV6-5,TRBJ1-4,TRBD1,-,TGTGCCAGCAGTTACGCGTGGGGGACAGTGGATGAACTGTTTTTT,CASSYAWGTVDELFF
TRBV15,TRBJ2-7,TRBD2,few,TGTGCCACCAGCCCCGGGGGGGCCGTTTACGAGCAGTACTTC,CATSPGGAVYEQYF
TRBV19,TRBJ1-1,-,-,TGTGCCAGTAGTGAAACAGGGCGTGATAAAGCTTTCTTT,CASSETGRDKAFF
TRBV28,TRBJ2-3,-,-,TGTGCCAGCAGTTTGCGTTACGGTTCCACAGATACGCAGTATTTT,CASSLRYGSTDTQYF
TRBV9,TRBJ1-4,-,-,TGTGCCAGCTCCGCGGGGCAGGGTGCAACTAATGAAAAACTGTTTTTT,CASSAGQGATNEKLFF
TRBV29-1,TRBJ2-1,TRBD1,-,TGCAGCGTGGTTCCTTTACAGGGGGCGCGGAATGAGCAGTTCTTC,CSVVPLQGARNEQFF
TRBV6-5,TRBJ1-1,TRBD1,once,TGTGCCAGCAGAGGAGGGACAGAGAACACTGAAGCTTTCTTT,CASRGGTENTEAFF
TRBV4-1,TRBJ2-1,TRBD2,-,TGCGCCAGCAGTTATCCGGGACTAAACTCCTACAATGAGCAGTTCTTC,CASSYPGLNSYNEQFF
TRBV2,TRBJ2-7,TRBD2,-,TGTGCCAGCAGGCCCGGGACTAGCGGGAGTTACGAGCAGTACTTC,CASRPGTSGSYEQYF
TRBV30,TRBJ2-7,TRBD1,-,TGTGCCTGGAGTCAGGGACAGTTCTACGAGCAGTACTTC,CAWSQGQFYEQYF
TRBV5-5,TRBJ2-5,-,-,TGTGCCAGCAGACCTCAGGGACAAGAGACCCAGTACTTC,CASRPQGQETQYF
TRBV5-1,TRBJ2-7,TRBD1,-,TGCGCCAGCAGCCCGAGACAGGGTACCCACGAGCAGTACTTC,CASSPRQGTHEQYF
TRBV6-5,TRBJ2-7,TRBD1,-,TGTGCCAGCAGTTACGGGACAGGCCTCACCTACGAGCAGTACTTC,CASSYGTGLTYEQYF
TRBV7-9,TRBJ2-7,TRBD2,few,TGTGCCAGCAGCTTAGTTGTCGGCGGGAGTGAGCAGTACTTC,CASSLVVGGSEQYF
TRBV10-3,TRBJ1-2,TRBD1,-,TGTGCCATCAGTGACCCGACAGGGGCTAACTATGGCTACACCTTC,CAISDPTGANYGYTF
TRBV27,TRBJ2-5,-,-,TGTGCCAGCCGACGGGGAGGCCTCGCATACCAAGAGACCCAGTACTTC,CASRRGGLAYQETQYF
TRBV6-1,TRBJ2-7,-,-,TGTGCGGCCGCGTCGGGATTCGCCTACGAGCAGTACTTC,CAAASGFAYEQYF
TRBV21-1,TRBJ2-4,-,once,TGTGCCAGCACCAATGAGGCAGGGAAAAACATTCAGTACTTC,CASTNEAGKNIQYF
TRBV7-9,TRBJ2-7,-,-,TGTGCCAGCAGCCCGACCCGGGGGGCATCTAACGAGCAGTACTTC,CASSPTRGASNEQYF
TRBV7-6,TRBJ2-7,TRBD1,-,TGTGCCAGCAGCTTTAGTCCTACAGGGGATAGCTCCTACGAGCAGTACTTC,CASSFSPTGDSSYEQYF
TRBV18,TRBJ2-2,TRBD1,-,TGTGCCAGCTCACACCGATTTGGGGACAGGGCGATTGGGGAGAACACCGGGGAGCTGTTTTTT,CASSHRFGDRAIGENTGELFF
TRBV21-1,TRBJ1-4,-,-,TGTGCCAGGGACAGGGGGTTCGAAAAACTGTTTTTT,CARDRGFEKLFF
TRBV28,TRBJ1-6,TRBD1,-,TGTGCCAGCAGACTGGTAGGGACAGGTAGTTCACCCCTCCACTTT,CASRLVGTGSSPLHF
TRBV7-2,TRBJ2-1,-,-,TGTGCCAGCAGCCTTAGGGCTAGCGCAATCTTC,CASSLRASAIF
TRBV11-2,TRBJ1-2,TRBD1,-,TGTGCCAGCAGTAGGGACAGGGTATTGGGCTACACCTTC,CASSRDRVLGYTF
TRBV5-4,TRBJ2-7,-,-,TGTGCCAGCAGCTTTTCCCACTACGAGCAGTACTTC,CASSFSHYEQYF
TRBV6-1,TRBJ1-2,-,-,TGTGCCAGCAGCACGACTCGGGGGGGCTACACCTTC,CASSTTRGGYTF
TRBV5-1,TRBJ2-6,TRBD1,-,TGCGCCAGCAGCTCAGGGGGCGCAGATGGGGCCAACGTCCTGACTTTC,CASSSGGADGANVLTF
TRBV6-1,TRBJ2-3,-,-,TGTGCCAGCAGTCAGGACACAGATACGCAGTATTTT,CASSQDTDTQYF
TRBV2,TRBJ2-7,-,-,TGTGCCAGCAGCGAGGGTCAGGCGAATTCCTACGAGCAGTACTTC,CASSEGQANSYEQYF
TRBV29-1,TRBJ1-1,-,-,TGCAGCGCGGGACAATTGAACACTGAAGCTTTCTTT,CSAGQLNTEAFF
TRBV27,TRBJ1-2,-,-,TGTGCCAGCAGTTCCGTGGGCCGTGGCTACACCTTC,CASSSVGRGYTF
TRBV6-6,TRBJ2-5,TRBD1,-,TGTGCCAGCATCCAAACGATAGGACAGGGGGCTGGGACCCAGTACTTC,CASIQTIGQGAGTQYF
TRBV4-1,TRBJ2-1,TRBD1,few,TGCGCCAGCAGCCAAGATCGGCACAGGGGAAGTGGTGAGCAGTTCTTC,CASSQDRHRGSGEQFF
TRBV7-2,TRBJ1-2,-,-,TGTGCCAGCAGCTCGGATCTAGCTAACTATGGCTACACCTTC,CASSSDLANYGYTF
TRBV28,TRBJ1-2,-,-,TGTGCCAGCAGTTTAGGGCAAACTGGCTACACCTTC,CASSLGQTGYTF
TRBV7-9,TRBJ2-1,-,-,TGTGCCAGCAGCCGCCTGGAGGGCCAGGGCCATGAGCAGTTCTTC,CASSRLEGQGHEQFF
TRBV6-1,TRBJ1-1,-,-,TGTGCCAGCACTCCGAACACTGAAGCTTTCTTT,CASTPNTEAFF
TRBV10-1,TRBJ2-1,-,few,TGCGCCAGCAGCGTGACAGTGGGGAATGAGCAGTTCTTC,CASSVTVGNEQFF
TRBV7-8,TRBJ2-7,-,-,TGTGCCAGCAGCTTATATGGGGGCTGGGACGAGCAGTACTTC,CASSLYGGWDEQYF
TRBV6-5,TRBJ1-1,-,-,TGTGCCAGCAGTAAACGACAGGTTCGGGGCACTGAAGCTTTCTTT,CASSKRQVRGTEAFF
TRBV6-1,TRBJ1-1,TRBD1,-,TGTGCCAGCAACAACAGGGGGTCGGACACTGAAGCTTTCTTT,CASNNRGSDTEAFF
TRBV7-2,TRBJ1-3,-,-,TGTGCCAGCAGCTTAAGTCTGACAAAGACCATATATTTT,CASSLSLTKTIYF
TRBV5-1,TRBJ2-5,TRBD2,-,TGCGCCAGCAGCTCCTCGGGGGGAGAAGAGACCCAGTACTTC,CASSSSGGEETQYF
TRBV19,TRBJ1-5,-,-,TGTGCCAGTAGTAGCCACAGGAGCAATCAGCCCCAGCATTTT,CASSSHRSNQPQHF
TRBV19,TRBJ1-5,-,once,TGTGCCAGTAGTATTTGGGGGCCTAGCAATCAGCCCCAGCATTTT,CASSIWGPSNQPQHF
TRBV12-5,TRBJ1-3,-,-,TGTGCTAGTGGTCCTAATACAGCGGGACGTGGGGTCGAAAACACCATATATTTT,CASGPNTAGRGVENTIYF
TRBV5-1,TRBJ1-4,-,-,TGCGCCAGGTCAGGGGTGGGATTTCATGAAAAACTGTTTTTT,CARSGVGFHEKLFF
TRBV2,TRBJ2-3,-,-,TGTGCCAGCAGTGAATATAGTCCGCATACGCAGTATTTT,CASSEYSPHTQYF